This T cell receptor (beta chain) was recovered during a study of identical twins. This clonotype was counted a few times. TCRdb re-derived calls from the 5' RACE reads in MiXCR, one entry per CDR3 protein. The table has roughly 770,000 distinct CDR3 sequences, 18% seen once. The same data also contributed to another study, on T cells expressing NK-cell markers.

The receptor's source is a woman younger than 35 in good health. Sequencing input: PBMCs.

The CDR3 loop reads CASSLPGASPLHF. Here the CDR3 DNA reads TGTGCCAGCAGCTTGCCAGGGGCTTCACCCCTCCACTTT. The chain links TRBV7-9 to TRBJ1-6, with D maybe TRBD1 (6 bases). CDR1 is SEHNR and CDR2 is FQNEAQ in the germline V gene (reference sequence). V lost 3 bases and J 9 bases, leaving 9 bases between the germline ends. CDR3 length equals 13 residues.